This T cell receptor beta chain is from a study of STAT3 mutations in large granular lymphocyte leukemia. Notes on the study in general: At least one immunodominant TCR beta clonotype appeared in every T-cell large granular lymphocyte leukemia patient. After therapy, about 35% of the 18 patients switched clonotypes, all new clones STAT3 wild type.

This clone appeared once. Antigen unknown. Profiled with immunoSEQ multiplex PCR; TCRdb holds only in-frame clones, not every one. The sample has some 28,000 clones, about three quarters seen once; the top ten hold roughly 30%. The junction had 3 bases not matched to a gene; V was cut back by 5 bases and J by 3 bases. Germline CDR1 SGHRS, CDR2 YFSETQ. The CDR3 totals 15 residues. The receptor's source is a woman between 50 and 59 years old with T-cell large granular lymphocyte leukemia. Some clones in this sample may be carry-over from other donors' samples. The chain has TRBV5-1 and TRBJ2-6; 9 nucleotides match TRBD1. The sequenced sample consisted of peripheral blood mononuclear cells. The CDR3 protein is CASSRQGDGANVLTF. CDR3 bases: TGCGCCAGCAGTCGACAGGGGGATGGGGCCAACGTCCTGACTTTC. The full variable domain, its missing parts supplied by reference TRBV5-1 and TRBJ2-6, is KAGVTQTPRYLIKTRGQQVTLSCSPISGHRSVSWYQQTPGQGLQFLFEYFSETQRNKGNFPGRFSGRQFSNSRSEMNVSTLELGDSALYLCASSRQGDGANVLTFGAGSRLTVL.